These 21 T cell receptor beta chains originate from one sample sequenced in a study of blood T cell repertoires in COVID-19. Assay: immunoSEQ multiplex PCR; the TCRdb copy retains only in-frame clones and omits some. This table holds hundreds of thousands of clones, 86% found once. Sequenced sample: PBMCs or T cells enriched from blood (not recorded which). These receptors came from a woman in her forties or fifties who had recovered from COVID-19.

The V and J genes are TRBV10-3 and TRBJ1-5; possibly TRBD1 for D (6 bases). Germline values: CDR1 ENHRY, CDR2 SYGVKD. Deletions cut 5 bases from V and 5 bases from J, with 16 bases between. The CDR3 has 15 amino acids. The CDR3 DNA sequence: TGTGCCATCAGTACCGGAAGAGGGGGGGATCAGCCCCAGCATTTT. It specifies CAISTGRGGDQPQHF.

This chain links TRBV6-5 with TRBJ2-7, with 10 bases matching TRBD1. The junction had 6 bases not matched to a gene; V was cut back by 0 bases and J by 4 bases. This CDR3 contains 16 residues. Germline values: CDR1 MNHEY, CDR2 SVGAGI. The CDR3 loop is CASSYSRDRGQYEQYF. The DNA for the CDR3 is TGTGCCAGCAGTTACTCCCGGGACAGGGGCCAATACGAGCAGTACTTC.

The rearrangement links TRBV6-9 to TRBJ1-2; weak D call: TRBD1 (5 bases). Between the trimmed V and J ends, which lost 3 bases and 5 bases, there was a span of 10 bases. The germline CDR1 and CDR2 sequences are MNHGY and SVAAGI. The CDR3 loop spans 13 amino acids. The CDR3 loop reads CASSYQGPYGYTF. In DNA form, the CDR3 reads TGTGCCAGCAGTTACCAGGGCCCGTATGGCTACACCTTC.

The rearrangement links TRBV28 to TRBJ2-1, with 14 nucleotides matching TRBD2. Germline CDR1 is MDHEN and CDR2 is SYDVKM. The CDR3 loop spans 17 amino acids. V lost 6 bases and J lost 1; bases outside the gene matches: 5. CDR3 sequence: CASRGTSGSGSYNEQFF. Written as DNA, the CDR3 is TGTGCCAGCAGGGGGACTAGCGGGAGTGGGTCCTACAATGAGCAGTTCTTC.

V gene TRBV18 combines with J gene TRBJ1-5, with TRBD1 matching 12 bases. From germline, CDR1 is KGHSH and CDR2 LQKENI. Trimming took 2 bases from V and 6 from J; bases not matched to a gene: 5. The CDR3 covers 16 residues. CDR3 DNA: TGTGCCAGCTCACCAGCGGGACAGGGGGCCGGTCAGCCCCAGCATTTT. Translation gives CASSPAGQGAGQPQHF.

The V call is TRBV6-5, the J call TRBJ2-7; TRBD2 aligns across 12 bases. V dropped 6 bases and J dropped 4; count of bases not matched to a gene: 7. Germline assignment: CDR1 MNHEY and CDR2 SVGAGI. The CDR3 length is 15 residues. As DNA, the CDR3 is TGTGCCAGCAGGCCTAGCGGGGGGGCACGTTACGAGCAGTACTTC. Its protein is CASRPSGGARYEQYF.

V usage is TRBV7-6 and J usage is TRBJ2-2; 7 positions match TRBD1. Germline CDR1 reads SGHVS; CDR2 reads FNYEAQ. The V gene end was trimmed by 5 bases and the J gene end by 3 bases; junction bases not matched to a gene: 9. The CDR3 has 16 amino acids. The CDR3 coding sequence is TGTGCCAGCAGCCCCGAAGGGGGCATCGACACCGGGGAGCTGTTTTTT. Translated, it gives CASSPEGGIDTGELFF.

The chain joins TRBV29-1 to TRBJ2-1; a possible D gene is TRBD2 (5 bases). Trimming removed 5 bases from V and 4 bases from J, with 12 bases in between. This CDR3 comprises 13 residues. In germline, CDR1 is SQVTM, CDR2 ANQGSEA. CDR3: CSVSLSGYNEQFF. DNA for the CDR3: TGCAGCGTTTCTCTGAGCGGATACAATGAGCAGTTCTTC.

The V and J genes are TRBV7-8 and TRBJ2-7, with D hard to call. The CDR3 is made up of 12 amino acids. CDR1 is SGHVS and CDR2 is FQNEAQ in the germline V gene. V gave up 2 bases and J gave up 4 bases, with 6 bases separating them. CDR3 sequence reads: CASSLLRYEQYF. DNA for the CDR3: TGTGCCAGCAGCTTACTGCGTTACGAGCAGTACTTC.

J is TRBJ1-5 and V is TRBV7-9; D gene ambiguous. CDR3 size: 13 residues. Germline loops: CDR1 SEHNR, CDR2 FQNEAQ (reference sequence). V dropped 7 bases and J dropped 6 bases, with 13 bases sitting between them. CDR3 coding DNA: TGTGCCAGCACCAAGGAGGTTGGTCAGCCCCAGCATTTT. Protein product: CASTKEVGQPQHF.

The V and J genes are TRBV6-5 and TRBJ1-3; D unresolved. The CDR3 loop spans 13 amino acids. V was cut by 8 bases and J by 4 bases, with 12 bases left in between. CDR1 is MNHEY and CDR2 is SVGAGI in the germline V gene. CDR3 coding DNA: TGTGCCAGCTGTTGGGCAGGAGGAAACACCATATATTTT. Amino acids: CASCWAGGNTIYF.

The CDR3 loop is CASSVVGAAGANVLTF. CDR3 DNA sequence: TGTGCCAGCAGCGTAGTAGGGGCCGCTGGGGCCAACGTCCTGACTTTC. The chain uses TRBV9 and TRBJ2-6; D is perhaps TRBD1 (5 bases). V gave up 0 bases and J gave up 2 bases, with 9 bases separating them. The germline V gene has CDR1 SGDLS and CDR2 YYNGEE. This CDR3 contains 16 residues.

The chain has TRBV29-1 and TRBJ2-3; D call uncertain. This CDR3 region has 12 residues. V lost 2 bases and J lost 1, with 4 bases in between. CDR1 SQVTM and CDR2 ANQGSEA come from the germline V gene. The CDR3 DNA is TGCAGCGTTGAACAGGGCACAGATACGCAGTATTTT. Its protein is CSVEQGTDTQYF.

The chain recombines TRBV4-3 with TRBJ1-1, with 7 bases that match TRBD1. Trimming removed 3 bases from V and 0 bases from J; junction bases left unmatched: 7. The CDR3 extends over 16 amino acids. Germline lookup yields CDR1 LGHNA and CDR2 YSLEER. The DNA for the CDR3 is TGCGCCAGCAGCCACCCGGGACAGCTCATGAACACTGAAGCTTTCTTT. Translation: CASSHPGQLMNTEAFF.

This clone turned up a few times. This sequence joins TRBV7-8 and TRBJ2-5, with 7 bases identical to TRBD2. Germline lookup yields CDR1 SGHVS and CDR2 FQNEAQ. J was trimmed by 2 bases and V by 5 bases; bases with no gene match: 14. CDR3 length: 17 residues. The DNA of the CDR3 is TGTGCCAGCAGCCGGACTAGGACACATGGGTCACAAGAGACCCAGTACTTC. As protein: CASSRTRTHGSQETQYF.

The CDR3 bases are TGTGCCAGCAGCCAAGTGATCAGCGGGGCTACCTACGAGCAGTACTTC. The encoded protein is CASSQVISGATYEQYF. The V gene is TRBV3-1 (or the pseudogene TRBV3-2), the J gene TRBJ2-7, with 7 bases that match TRBD2. Germline V gene lookup returns CDR1 LGHDT and CDR2 YNNKEL (reference sequence). The CDR3 runs 16 residues. V trimming: 1 base; J trimming: 2 bases; junction bases outside the gene matches: 8.

The J gene is TRBJ2-3, the V gene TRBV9; D possibly corresponds to TRBD2 (7 bases). In germline, CDR1 is SGDLS, CDR2 YYNGEE. CDR3 length equals 15 residues. Trimming took off 9 bases at V and 0 bases at J, with 17 bases between the two ends. CDR3 sequence reads: CATSRGGSSTDTQYF. For the CDR3, the DNA is TGTGCCACCTCTAGGGGGGGGTCTAGCACAGATACGCAGTATTTT.

The rearrangement joins TRBV11-2 to TRBJ2-7, with TRBD1 matching over 9 bases. The germline CDR1 and CDR2 sequences are SGHAT and FQNNGV. Losses at the gene ends were 5 bases for V and 2 bases for J; bases not matched to a gene: 7. The CDR3 covers 15 residues. The CDR3 sequence is CASSQGQGLPYEQYF. In nucleotides, the CDR3 is TGTGCCAGCAGCCAAGGACAGGGGCTCCCCTACGAGCAGTACTTC.

J is TRBJ2-1 and V is TRBV7-3, with 11 nucleotides matching TRBD2. This CDR3 comprises 17 residues. The V gene's germline CDR1 is SGHTA and CDR2 FQGTGA. The trim removed 5 bases at V and 3 bases at J, leaving 9 bases unmatched. As DNA, the CDR3 is TGTGCCAGCAGCCCCCATAGCGGGAGGGCCTTCTACAATGAGCAGTTCTTC. Encoded protein: CASSPHSGRAFYNEQFF.

This chain links TRBV30 with TRBJ1-1; TRBD1 matches at 7 bases. J lost 2 bases, V lost 3 bases, and 6 bases had no gene match. Germline V lookup: CDR1 GTSNPN, CDR2 SVGIG (reference sequence). CDR3 length: 14 amino acids. CDR3 DNA: TGTGCCTGGAGCGCCGGGACAGTAAACACTGAAGCTTTCTTT. It encodes CAWSAGTVNTEAFF.

This sequence joins TRBV12-3 or TRBV12-4 and TRBJ2-1, with D hard to call. The CDR3 runs 11 residues. Trimming cost V 7 bases and J 7 bases, with 8 bases left between them. The CDR3 spells CASILSNEQFF. CDR3 bases: TGTGCCAGCATACTCTCGAATGAGCAGTTCTTC.